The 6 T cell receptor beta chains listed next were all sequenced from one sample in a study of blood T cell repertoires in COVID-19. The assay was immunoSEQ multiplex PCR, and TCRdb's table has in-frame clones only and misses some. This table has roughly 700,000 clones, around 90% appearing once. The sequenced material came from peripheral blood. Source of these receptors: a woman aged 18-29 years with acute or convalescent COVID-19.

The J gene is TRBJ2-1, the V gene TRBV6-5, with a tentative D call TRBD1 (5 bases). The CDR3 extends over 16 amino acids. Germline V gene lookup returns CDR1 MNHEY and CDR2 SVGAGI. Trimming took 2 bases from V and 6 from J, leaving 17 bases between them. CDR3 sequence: CASSYRGRVQSNEQFF. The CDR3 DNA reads TGTGCCAGCAGTTACAGGGGCAGGGTTCAGAGCAATGAGCAGTTCTTC.

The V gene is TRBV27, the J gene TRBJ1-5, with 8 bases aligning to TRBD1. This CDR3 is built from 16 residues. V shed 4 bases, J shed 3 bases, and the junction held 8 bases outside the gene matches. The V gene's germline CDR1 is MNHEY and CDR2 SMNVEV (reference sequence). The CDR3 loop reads CASSSLGQGFNQPQHF. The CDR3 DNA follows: TGTGCCAGCAGTTCTTTAGGACAGGGCTTCAATCAGCCCCAGCATTTT.

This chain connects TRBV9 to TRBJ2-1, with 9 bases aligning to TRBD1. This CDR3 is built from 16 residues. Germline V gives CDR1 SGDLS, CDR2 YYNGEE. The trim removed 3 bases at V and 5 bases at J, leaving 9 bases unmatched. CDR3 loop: CASSGGLGQGNNEQFF. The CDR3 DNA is TGTGCCAGCAGCGGGGGTCTGGGACAGGGTAACAATGAGCAGTTCTTC.

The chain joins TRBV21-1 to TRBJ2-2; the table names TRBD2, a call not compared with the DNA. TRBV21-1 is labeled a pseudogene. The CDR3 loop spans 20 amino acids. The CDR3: CASSKPPGLAGGPSTGELFF. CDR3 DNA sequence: TGTGCCAGCAGCAAACCCCCGGGACTAGCGGGGGGGCCGAGCACCGGGGAGCTGTTTTTT.

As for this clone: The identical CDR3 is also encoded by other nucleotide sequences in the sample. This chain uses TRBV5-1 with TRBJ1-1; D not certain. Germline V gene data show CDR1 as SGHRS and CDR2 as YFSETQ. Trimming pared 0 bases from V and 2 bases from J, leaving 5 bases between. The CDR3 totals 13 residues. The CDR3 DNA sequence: TGCGCCAGCAGCTTGGTTCTCAACACTGAAGCTTTCTTT. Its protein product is CASSLVLNTEAFF. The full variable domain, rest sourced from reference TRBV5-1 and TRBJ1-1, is KAGVTQTPRYLIKTRGQQVTLSCSPISGHRSVSWYQQTPGQGLQFLFEYFSETQRNKGNFPGRFSGRQFSNSRSEMNVSTLELGDSALYLCASSLVLNTEAFFGQGTRLTVV.

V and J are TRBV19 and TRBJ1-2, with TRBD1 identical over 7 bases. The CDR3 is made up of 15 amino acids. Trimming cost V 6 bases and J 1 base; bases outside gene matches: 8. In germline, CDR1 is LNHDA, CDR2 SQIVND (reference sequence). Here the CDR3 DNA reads TGTGCCAGTAGCCCGACAGGGACCAATAACTATGGCTACACCTTC. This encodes CASSPTGTNNYGYTF.